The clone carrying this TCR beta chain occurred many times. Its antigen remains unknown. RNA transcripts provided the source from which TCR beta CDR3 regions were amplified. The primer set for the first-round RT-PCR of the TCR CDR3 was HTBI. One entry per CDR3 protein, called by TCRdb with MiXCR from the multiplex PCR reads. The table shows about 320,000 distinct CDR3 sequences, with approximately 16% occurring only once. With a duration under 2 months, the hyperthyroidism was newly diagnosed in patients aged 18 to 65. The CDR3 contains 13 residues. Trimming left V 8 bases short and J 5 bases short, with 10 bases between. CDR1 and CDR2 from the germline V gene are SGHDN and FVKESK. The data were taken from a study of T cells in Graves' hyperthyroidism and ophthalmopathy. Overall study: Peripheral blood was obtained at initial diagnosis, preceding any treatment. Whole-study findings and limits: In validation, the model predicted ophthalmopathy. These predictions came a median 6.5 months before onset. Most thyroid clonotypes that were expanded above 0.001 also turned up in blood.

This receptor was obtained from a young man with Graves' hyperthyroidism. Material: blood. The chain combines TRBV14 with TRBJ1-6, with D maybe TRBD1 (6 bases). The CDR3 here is CASRTVDNSPLHF. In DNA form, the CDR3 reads TGTGCCAGCCGGACAGTCGATAATTCACCCCTCCACTTT.